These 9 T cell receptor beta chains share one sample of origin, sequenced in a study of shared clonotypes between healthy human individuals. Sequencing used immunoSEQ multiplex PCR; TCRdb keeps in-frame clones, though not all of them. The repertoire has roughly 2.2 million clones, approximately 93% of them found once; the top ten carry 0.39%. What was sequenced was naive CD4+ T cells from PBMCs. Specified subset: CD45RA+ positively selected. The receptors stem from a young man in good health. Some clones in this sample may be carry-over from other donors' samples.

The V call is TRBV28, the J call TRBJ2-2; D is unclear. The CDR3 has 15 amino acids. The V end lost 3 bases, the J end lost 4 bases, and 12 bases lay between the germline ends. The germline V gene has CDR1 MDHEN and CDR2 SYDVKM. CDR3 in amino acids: CASSFWAERTGELFF. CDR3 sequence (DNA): TGTGCCAGCAGTTTTTGGGCGGAACGCACCGGGGAGCTGTTTTTT. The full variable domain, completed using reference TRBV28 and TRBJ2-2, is DVKVTQSSRYLVKRTGEKVFLECVQDMDHENMFWYRQDPGLGLRLIYFSYDVKMKEKGDIPEGYSVSREKKERFSLILESASTNQTSMYLCASSFWAERTGELFFGEGSRLTVL.

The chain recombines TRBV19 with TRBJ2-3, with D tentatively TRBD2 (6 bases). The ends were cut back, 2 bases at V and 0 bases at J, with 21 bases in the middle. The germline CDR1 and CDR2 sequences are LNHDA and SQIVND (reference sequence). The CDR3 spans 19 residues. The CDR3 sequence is CASSIPLGPRGRSTDTQYF. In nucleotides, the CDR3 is TGTGCCAGTAGTATACCCCTCGGTCCGCGGGGTCGAAGCACAGATACGCAGTATTTT.

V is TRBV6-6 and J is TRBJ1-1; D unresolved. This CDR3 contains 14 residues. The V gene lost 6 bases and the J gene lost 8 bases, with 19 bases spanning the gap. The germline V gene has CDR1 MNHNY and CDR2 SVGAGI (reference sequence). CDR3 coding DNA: TGTGCCAGCAGCCGGCCGACGGAGGAGCGGGAAGCTTTCTTT. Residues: CASSRPTEEREAFF.

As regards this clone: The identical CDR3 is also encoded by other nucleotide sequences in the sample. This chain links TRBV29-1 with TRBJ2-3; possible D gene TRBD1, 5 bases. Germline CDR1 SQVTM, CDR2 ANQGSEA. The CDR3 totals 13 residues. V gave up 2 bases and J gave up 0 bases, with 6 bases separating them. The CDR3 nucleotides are TGCAGCGTTGAAACAGGTAGCACAGATACGCAGTATTTT. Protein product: CSVETGSTDTQYF.

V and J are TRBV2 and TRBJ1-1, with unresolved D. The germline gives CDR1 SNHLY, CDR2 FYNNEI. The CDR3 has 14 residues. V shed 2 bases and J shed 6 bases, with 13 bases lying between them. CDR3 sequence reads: CASSESGVPAEAFF. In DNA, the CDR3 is TGTGCCAGCAGTGAATCCGGGGTACCCGCTGAAGCTTTCTTT.

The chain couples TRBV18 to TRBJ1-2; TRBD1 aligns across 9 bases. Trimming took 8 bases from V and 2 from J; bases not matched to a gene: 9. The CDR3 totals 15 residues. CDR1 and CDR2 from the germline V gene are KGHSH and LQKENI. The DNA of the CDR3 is TGTGCCAGCGGTCCGGGGACAGGGCCCAACTATGGCTACACCTTC. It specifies CASGPGTGPNYGYTF.

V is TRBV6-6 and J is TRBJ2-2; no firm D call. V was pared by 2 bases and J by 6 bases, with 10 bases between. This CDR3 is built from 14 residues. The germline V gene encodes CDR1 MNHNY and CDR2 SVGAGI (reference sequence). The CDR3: CASSYLTLAGELFF. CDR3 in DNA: TGTGCCAGCAGTTACCTTACCCTGGCCGGGGAGCTGTTTTTT.

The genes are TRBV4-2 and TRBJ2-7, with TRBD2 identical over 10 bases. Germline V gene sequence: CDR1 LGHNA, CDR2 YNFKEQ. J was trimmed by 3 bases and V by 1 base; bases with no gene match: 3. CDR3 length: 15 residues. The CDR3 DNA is TGTGCCAGCAGCCAAGCCACTAGCGGGGACTACGAGCAGTACTTC. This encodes CASSQATSGDYEQYF.

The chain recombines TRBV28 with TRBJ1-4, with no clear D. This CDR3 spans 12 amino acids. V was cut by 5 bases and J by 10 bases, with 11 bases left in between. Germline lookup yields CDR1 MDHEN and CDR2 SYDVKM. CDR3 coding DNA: TGTGCCAGCAGTCTCACAACCACAAAACTGTTTTTT. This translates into CASSLTTTKLFF.